The clone carrying this T cell receptor beta chain has at least ten counts. Its antigen is currently unknown. Individual cDNA molecules received unique molecular identifiers. TCRdb reprocessed the 5' RACE reads via MiXCR and lists one record per CDR3 protein. Counted here are roughly 81,000 distinct CDR3 sequences, about an eighth occurring once; the ten biggest clones make up approximately 2.4%. Germline lookup yields CDR1 GTSNPN and CDR2 SVGIG (reference sequence). The CDR3 is 15 amino acids. The germline V and J ends were trimmed by 3 bases and 0 bases, with 14 bases remaining between them. This sample was included in a study of early T cells in non-severe SARS-CoV-2 infection. At the level of the study: From unsorted whole blood, bulk RNA was sequenced, and the chains remained unpaired. Study findings and constraints: Matching against VDJdb likely underestimated virus-specific expansions, favoring anti-spike CD8.

Sequenced input: whole blood. This chain uses TRBV30 with TRBJ1-1; D may be TRBD1 (6 bases). The source of this sequence is an adult who was a healthcare worker with PCR-confirmed SARS-CoV-2 infection or an uninfected control (not recorded which). The CDR3 DNA reads TGTGCCTGGAGAATTGAAGGACAGCTGAACACTGAAGCTTTCTTT. This gives the protein CAWRIEGQLNTEAFF.